Sequencing of this T cell receptor (beta chain) was carried out in a study of T-cell memory formation after mild COVID-19. With V trimmed by 6 bases and J by 4 bases, 6 bases remained unmatched. This CDR3 spans 15 amino acids. Germline CDR1 is SEHNR and CDR2 is FQNEAQ (reference sequence). Regarding the study as a whole: For second-wave clones that peaked at day 37, SARS-CoV-2 specificity went unverified. Cross-reactive memory apparently joined, as some responding clones appeared in pre-infection memory.

About this clonotype itself: Its antigen is unknown.

From 5'RACE with constant-segment primers came TCR alpha and TCR beta cDNA libraries that carried sample barcodes and UMIs. TCRdb passed the 5' RACE reads through MiXCR, listing each CDR3 protein once. This sample has more than 150,000 distinct CDR3 sequences, with about 9.9% found just once. The specimen was PBMCs or a T cell subset sorted from them (not recorded which). The genes are TRBV7-9 and TRBJ2-1; 10 bases agree with TRBD2. The TCR sequence derives from a man younger than 30 who had mild COVID-19 (a few samples of this study predate the infection). Cell type and time point are not known. The CDR3 DNA sequence: TGTGCCAGCAGTCTCGGACTAGCGGAATACAATGAGCAGTTCTTC. This sequence encodes CASSLGLAEYNEQFF.